This T cell receptor (beta chain) was obtained from a study of control samples from healthy donors and cancer patients. The V gene end was trimmed by 4 bases and the J gene end by 1 base; junction bases not matched to a gene: 10. Germline V gives CDR1 KGHDR, CDR2 SFDVKD. The CDR3 loop spans 18 amino acids. Clones were read by immunoSEQ multiplex PCR, and TCRdb kept only the in-frame ones, dropping some. The data show fewer than 65,000 clones, roughly 80% seen once. This clonotype was sampled from an older man in good health. The rearrangement uses TRBV24-1 and TRBJ2-5, with 11 bases matching TRBD2. Sequenced input: blood. The CDR3 DNA reads as TGTGCCACCAGTGACCCTGCCGGGACTAGCGGCCTCCAAGAGACCCAGTACTTC. This translates into CATSDPAGTSGLQETQYF.